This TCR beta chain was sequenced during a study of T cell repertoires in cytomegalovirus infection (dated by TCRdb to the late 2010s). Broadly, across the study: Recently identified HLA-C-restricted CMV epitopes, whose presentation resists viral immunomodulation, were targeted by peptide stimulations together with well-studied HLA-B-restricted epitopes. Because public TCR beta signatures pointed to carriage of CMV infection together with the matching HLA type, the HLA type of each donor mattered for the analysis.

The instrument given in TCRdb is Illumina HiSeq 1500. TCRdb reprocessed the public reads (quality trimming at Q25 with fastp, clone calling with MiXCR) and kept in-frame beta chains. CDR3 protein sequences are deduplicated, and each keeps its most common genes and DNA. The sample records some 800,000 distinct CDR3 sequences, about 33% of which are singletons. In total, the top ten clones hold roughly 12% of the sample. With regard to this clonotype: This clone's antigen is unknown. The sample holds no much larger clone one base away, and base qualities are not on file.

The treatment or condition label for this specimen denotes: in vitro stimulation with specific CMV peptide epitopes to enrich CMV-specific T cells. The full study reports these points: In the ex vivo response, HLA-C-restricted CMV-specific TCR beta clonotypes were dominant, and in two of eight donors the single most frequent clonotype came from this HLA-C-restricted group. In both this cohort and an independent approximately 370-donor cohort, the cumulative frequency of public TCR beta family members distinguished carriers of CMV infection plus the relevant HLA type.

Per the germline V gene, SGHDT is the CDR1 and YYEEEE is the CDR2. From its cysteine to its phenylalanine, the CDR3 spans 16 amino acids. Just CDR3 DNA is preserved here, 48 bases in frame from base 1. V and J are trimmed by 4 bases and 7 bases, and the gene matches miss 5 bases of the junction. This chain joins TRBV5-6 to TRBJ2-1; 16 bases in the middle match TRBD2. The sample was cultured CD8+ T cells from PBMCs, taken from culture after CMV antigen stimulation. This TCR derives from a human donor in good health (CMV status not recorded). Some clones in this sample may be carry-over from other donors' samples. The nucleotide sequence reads TGTGCCAGCAGCGGGACTAGCGGGGGGGTTTCAAATGAGCAGTTCTTC. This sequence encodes CASSGTSGGVSNEQFF.